This T cell receptor (beta chain) was captured in a study of OX40 agonist ivuxolimab in advanced cancers. Study conclusions and caveats: A proportion of nonresponders additionally exhibited low normalized T-cell clonal expansion. Expanded peripheral T-cell antigen specificity went undetermined.

Comment on this clone: The target antigen is unknown.

CDR3 size: 17 residues. Germline V gives CDR1 SGDLS, CDR2 YYNGEE. Trimming cost V 0 bases and J 2 bases, with 14 bases left between them. Clones were sequenced by immunoSEQ multiplex PCR, and TCRdb holds only the in-frame ones, with some missing. In the table there are thousands of clones, 60% to 85% of which are singletons. This clonotype was sampled from an adult with an advanced solid tumor such as melanoma, head and neck, liver or kidney cancer. The chain uses TRBV9 and TRBJ2-2; D is undetermined. The source was CD4+ or CD8+ T cells sorted from blood, collected in a trial of the OX40 agonist ivuxolimab. CDR3 loop: CASSVDSGGVNTGELFF. In nucleotides, the CDR3 is TGTGCCAGCAGCGTAGATTCGGGCGGAGTAAACACCGGGGAGCTGTTTTTT.